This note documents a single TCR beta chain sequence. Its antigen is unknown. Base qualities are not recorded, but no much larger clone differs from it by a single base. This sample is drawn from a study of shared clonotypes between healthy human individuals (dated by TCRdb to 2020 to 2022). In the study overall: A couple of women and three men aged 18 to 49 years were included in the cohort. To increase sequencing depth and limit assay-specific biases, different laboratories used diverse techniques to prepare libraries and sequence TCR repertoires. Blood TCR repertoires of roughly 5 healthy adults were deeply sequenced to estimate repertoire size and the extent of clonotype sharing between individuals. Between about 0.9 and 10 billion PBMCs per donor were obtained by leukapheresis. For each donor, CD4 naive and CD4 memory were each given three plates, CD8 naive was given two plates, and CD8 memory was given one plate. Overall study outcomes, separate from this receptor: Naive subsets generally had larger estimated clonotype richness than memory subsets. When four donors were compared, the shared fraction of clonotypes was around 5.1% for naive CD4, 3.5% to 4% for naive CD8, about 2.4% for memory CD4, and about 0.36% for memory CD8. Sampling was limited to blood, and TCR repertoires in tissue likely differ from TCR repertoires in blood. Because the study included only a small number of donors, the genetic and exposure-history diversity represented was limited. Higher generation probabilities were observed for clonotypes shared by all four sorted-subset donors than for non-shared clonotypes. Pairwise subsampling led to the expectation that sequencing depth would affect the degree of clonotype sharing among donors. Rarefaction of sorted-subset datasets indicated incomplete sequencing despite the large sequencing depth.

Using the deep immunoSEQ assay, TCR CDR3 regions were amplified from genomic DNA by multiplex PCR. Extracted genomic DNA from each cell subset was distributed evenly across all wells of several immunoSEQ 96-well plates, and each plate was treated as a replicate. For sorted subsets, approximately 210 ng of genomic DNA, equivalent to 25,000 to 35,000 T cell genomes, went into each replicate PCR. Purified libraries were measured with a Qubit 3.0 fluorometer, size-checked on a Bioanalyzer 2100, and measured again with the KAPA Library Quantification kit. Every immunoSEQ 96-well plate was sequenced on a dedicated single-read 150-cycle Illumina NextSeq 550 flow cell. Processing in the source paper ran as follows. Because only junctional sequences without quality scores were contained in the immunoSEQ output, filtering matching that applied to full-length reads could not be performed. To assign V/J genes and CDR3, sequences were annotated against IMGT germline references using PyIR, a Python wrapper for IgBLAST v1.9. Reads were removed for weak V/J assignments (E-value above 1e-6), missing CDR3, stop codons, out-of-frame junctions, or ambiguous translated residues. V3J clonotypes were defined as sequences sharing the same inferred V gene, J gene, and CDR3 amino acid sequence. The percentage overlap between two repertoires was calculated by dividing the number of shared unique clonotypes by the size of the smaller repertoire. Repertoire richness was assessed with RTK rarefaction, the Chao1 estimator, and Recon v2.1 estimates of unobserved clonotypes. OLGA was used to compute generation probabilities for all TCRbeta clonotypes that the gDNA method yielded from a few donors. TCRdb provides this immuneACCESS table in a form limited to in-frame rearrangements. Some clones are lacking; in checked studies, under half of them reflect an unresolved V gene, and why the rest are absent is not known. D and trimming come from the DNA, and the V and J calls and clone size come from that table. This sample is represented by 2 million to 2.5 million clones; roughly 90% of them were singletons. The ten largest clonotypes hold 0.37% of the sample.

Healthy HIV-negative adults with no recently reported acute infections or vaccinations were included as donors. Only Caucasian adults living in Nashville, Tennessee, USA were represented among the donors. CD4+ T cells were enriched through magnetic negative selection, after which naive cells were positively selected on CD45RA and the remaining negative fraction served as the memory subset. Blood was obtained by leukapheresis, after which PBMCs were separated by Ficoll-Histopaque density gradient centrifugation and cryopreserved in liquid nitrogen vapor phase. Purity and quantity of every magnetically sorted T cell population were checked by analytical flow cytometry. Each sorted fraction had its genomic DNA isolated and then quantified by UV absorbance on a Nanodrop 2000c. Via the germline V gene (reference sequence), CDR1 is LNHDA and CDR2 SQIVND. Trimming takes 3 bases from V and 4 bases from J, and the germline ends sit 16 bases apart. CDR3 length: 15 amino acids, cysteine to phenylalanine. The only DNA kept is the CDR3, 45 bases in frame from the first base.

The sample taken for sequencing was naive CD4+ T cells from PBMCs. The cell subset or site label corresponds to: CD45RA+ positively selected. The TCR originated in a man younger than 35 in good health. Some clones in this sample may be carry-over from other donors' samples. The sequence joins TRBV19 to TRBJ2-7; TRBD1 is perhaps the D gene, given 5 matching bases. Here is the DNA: TGTGCCAGTAGTATGGGGCAGATTCGGCCTTACGAGCAGTACTTC. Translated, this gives CASSMGQIRPYEQYF.